Described below is a single T cell receptor (beta chain) sequence and its context. The data are from a study of blood T cell repertoires in COVID-19. Germline assignment: CDR1 KGHSH and CDR2 LQKENI. The CDR3 totals 16 residues. Unmatched junction bases numbered 3, after V lost 0 bases and J lost 1 base. Participants were placed into cohorts based on the clinical history they reported. Original processing notes: Reference gene primers were amplified, and this amplification served to estimate nucleated cell counts. TCRdb's copy holds only in-frame clones and misses some; the assay was immunoSEQ multiplex PCR. Clonal size and the V and J genes are those of that table, whereas D and trimming came from the DNA. This table holds about 460,000 clones, around nine tenths found once.

This chain connects TRBV18 to TRBJ1-5; 7 nucleotides line up with TRBD1. The sample taken for sequencing was PBMCs or T cells enriched from blood (not recorded which). The receptor comes from an older woman who had recovered from COVID-19. The CDR3 coding sequence is TGTGCCAGCTCACCACCGTCAGGGGGGAGCAATCAGCCCCAGCATTTT. This encodes CASSPPSGGSNQPQHF.